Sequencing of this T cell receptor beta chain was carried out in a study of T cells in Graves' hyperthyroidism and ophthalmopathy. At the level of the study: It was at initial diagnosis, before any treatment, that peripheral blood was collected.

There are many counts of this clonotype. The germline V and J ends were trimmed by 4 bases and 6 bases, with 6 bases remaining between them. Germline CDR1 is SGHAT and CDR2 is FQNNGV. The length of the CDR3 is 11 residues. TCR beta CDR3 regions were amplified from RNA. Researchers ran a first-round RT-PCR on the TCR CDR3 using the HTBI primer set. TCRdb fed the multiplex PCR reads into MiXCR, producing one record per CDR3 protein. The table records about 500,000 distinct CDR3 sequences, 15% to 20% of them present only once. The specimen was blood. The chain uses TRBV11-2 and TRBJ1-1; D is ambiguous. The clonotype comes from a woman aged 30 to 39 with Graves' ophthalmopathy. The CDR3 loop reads CASSSDPEAFF. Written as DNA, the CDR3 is TGTGCCAGCAGCTCTGACCCTGAAGCTTTCTTT.